The 12 T cell receptor beta chains given below trace back to one sample, sequenced in a study of identical twins. TCRdb called the 5' RACE reads again in MiXCR, with one record for every CDR3 protein. Found here are 750,000 to 950,000 distinct CDR3 sequences, over 9% of them singletons; the top ten hold about 1.5%. This sample was shared with a second study, whose subject was yellow fever vaccine responses in identical twins.

The material sequenced was PBMCs. The origin of the receptors is a woman aged 18-35 years in good health.

The J gene is TRBJ2-1, the V gene TRBV3-1, with D unclear. This CDR3 spans 14 amino acids. V was pared by 2 bases and J by 5 bases, with 10 bases between. Germline V CDR1 and CDR2: LGHDT, YNNKEL (reference sequence). CDR3 residues: CASSQTAQDNEQFF. The CDR3 nucleotides read TGTGCCAGCAGCCAAACAGCCCAGGACAATGAGCAGTTCTTC.

The J gene is TRBJ1-2, the V gene TRBV13; 10 bases fit TRBD1. Losses at the gene ends were 4 bases for V and 7 bases for J; bases not matched to a gene: 6. CDR1 is PRHDT and CDR2 is FYEKMQ in the germline V gene (reference sequence). This CDR3 spans 14 amino acids. CDR3 residues: CASSSLTGGGGYTF. Here the CDR3 DNA reads TGTGCCAGCAGCTCGCTGACAGGGGGCGGTGGCTACACCTTC.

The sample holds a few counts of this clonotype. The chain is built from TRBV6-1 and TRBJ1-1; D ambiguous. Trimming removed 3 bases at V and 0 bases at J, with 5 bases between. The CDR3 loop spans 13 amino acids. Germline V gene lookup returns CDR1 MNHNS and CDR2 SASEGT. Here the CDR3 reads CASSDTMNTEAFF. The CDR3 DNA reads TGTGCCAGCAGTGATACTATGAACACTGAAGCTTTCTTT.

The chain joins TRBV20-1 to TRBJ2-7; a possible D gene is TRBD1 (5 bases). CDR1 is DFQATT, CDR2 SNEGSKA, per germline (reference sequence). This CDR3 is 12 amino acids long. Trimming left V 5 bases short and J 3 bases short, with 11 bases between. In DNA, the CDR3 is TGCAGTGCTGGGGCTAAGATCTACGAGCAGTACTTC. This codes for CSAGAKIYEQYF.

This clonotype was detected a few times. This rearrangement joins TRBV7-3 to TRBJ1-3, with D hard to call. With 0 bases removed from V and 4 bases from J, the gap between germline ends came to 10 bases. From germline, CDR1 is SGHTA and CDR2 FQGTGA. The CDR3 length is 15 residues. The CDR3 DNA sequence: TGTGCCAGCAGCTTAACCGGTCCTCCGGGAAACACCATATATTTT. As protein: CASSLTGPPGNTIYF.

This clonotype was observed many times. The gene calls are TRBV25-1 and TRBJ1-1; TRBD1 matches at 8 bases. With V trimmed by 11 bases and J by 7 bases, 15 bases remained unmatched. CDR3 size: 14 residues. In germline, CDR1 is MGHDK, CDR2 SYGVNS. CDR3 bases: TGTGCCGCGGTGCCCCAGGGGGCTTGGGGTGAAGCTTTCTTT. It yields the protein CAAVPQGAWGEAFF.

This clonotype has at least ten counts. The gene calls are TRBV6-1 and TRBJ2-3, with D unclear. V lost 1 base and J lost 2, with 7 bases in between. Per germline, CDR1 MNHNS and CDR2 SASEGT. There are 14 residues in the CDR3. In DNA form, the CDR3 reads TGTGCCAGCAGTGAAGGGAGATACACAGATACGCAGTATTTT. Protein product: CASSEGRYTDTQYF.

The gene calls are TRBV7-2 and TRBJ1-5; D unresolved. V was trimmed by 3 bases and J by 0 bases, leaving 9 bases between them. The CDR3 contains 15 residues. CDR1 and CDR2 from the germline V gene are SGHTA and FQGNSA. CDR3 in amino acids: CASSFRPGSNQPQHF. DNA for the CDR3: TGTGCCAGCAGCTTTCGTCCGGGTAGCAATCAGCCCCAGCATTTT.

The genes are TRBV7-9 and TRBJ2-7; D not resolved. Between the trimmed V and J ends, which lost 5 bases and 0 bases, there was a span of 8 bases. CDR3 size: 13 residues. CDR1 SEHNR and CDR2 FQNEAQ come from the germline V gene (reference sequence). CDR3 in amino acids: CASSPSISYEQYV. As DNA, the CDR3 is TGTGCCAGCAGCCCTTCGATCTCCTACGAGCAGTACGTC.

This clonotype has only a few counts. This rearrangement joins TRBV7-9 to TRBJ2-2; D uncertain. CDR1 is SEHNR and CDR2 is FQNEAQ in the germline V gene (reference sequence). The CDR3 is made up of 16 amino acids. Trimming cost V 2 bases and J 3 bases, with 13 bases left between them. CDR3 amino acids: CASSLRPGEDTGELFF. As DNA, the CDR3 is TGTGCCAGCAGCTTACGTCCGGGTGAGGACACCGGGGAGCTGTTTTTT.

In its sample, this clonotype was seen a few times. The chain is built from TRBV20-1 and TRBJ1-2; 9 nucleotides line up with TRBD1. CDR1 is DFQATT, CDR2 SNEGSKA, per germline (reference sequence). V was clipped by 4 bases and J by 6 bases; unmatched bases: 6. This CDR3 is 13 amino acids long. The CDR3 region has the DNA TGCAGTGCTATCCGGGACAGGGCCCATGGCTACACCTTC. It specifies CSAIRDRAHGYTF.

This clonotype turned up a few times. The gene calls are TRBV12-3 or TRBV12-4 and TRBJ2-3; TRBD2 matches 11 bases. Trimming took 1 base from V and 7 from J; bases not matched to a gene: 10. This CDR3 contains 17 residues. CDR3 sequence (DNA): TGTGCCAGCAGTTTAGGGGTACTAGCGGGAGAAGGAAATACGCAGTATTTT. Its protein is CASSLGVLAGEGNTQYF.